The clone carrying this T cell receptor beta chain came up many times. Its antigen is currently unknown. The data were taken from a study of T cells after yellow fever vaccination. Overall study context: It was SMART-Seq v4 Ultra Low Input that prepared the fractions with low cell numbers.

TCRdb analysed the 5' RACE reads with MiXCR anew, one entry per CDR3 protein. The sample records approximately 110,000 distinct CDR3 sequences, 7.4% being singletons. This CDR3 spans 15 amino acids. V shed 0 bases and J shed 0 bases, with 7 bases lying between them. CDR1 and CDR2 (germline): MNHEY, SVGAGI. General study results and limits: A small share of clonotypes appeared in both CD4 and CD8 compartments.

The J gene is TRBJ2-3, the V gene TRBV6-5; D ambiguous. This TCR came from a man between 18 and 35 years old who received the YFV17D yellow fever vaccine. Sequences were derived from CD4+ T cells sorted from PBMCs, sampled about 10 days after the first yellow fever vaccination. DNA of the CDR3: TGTGCCAGCAGTTACTCCGCGGTGAGCACAGATACGCAGTATTTT. It yields the protein CASSYSAVSTDTQYF.